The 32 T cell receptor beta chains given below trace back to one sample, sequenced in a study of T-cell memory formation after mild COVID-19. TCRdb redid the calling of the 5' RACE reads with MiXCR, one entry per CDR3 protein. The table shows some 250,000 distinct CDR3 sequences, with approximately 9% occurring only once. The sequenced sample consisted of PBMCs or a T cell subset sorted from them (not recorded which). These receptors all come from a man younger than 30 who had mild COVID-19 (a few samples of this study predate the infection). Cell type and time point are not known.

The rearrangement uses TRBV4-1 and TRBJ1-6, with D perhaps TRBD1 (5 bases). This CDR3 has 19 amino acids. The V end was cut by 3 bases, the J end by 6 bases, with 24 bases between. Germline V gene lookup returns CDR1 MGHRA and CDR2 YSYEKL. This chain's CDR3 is CASSHQTRGPRFRNSPLHF. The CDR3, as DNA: TGCGCCAGCAGCCACCAAACGCGGGGACCAAGGTTTCGTAATTCACCCCTCCACTTT.

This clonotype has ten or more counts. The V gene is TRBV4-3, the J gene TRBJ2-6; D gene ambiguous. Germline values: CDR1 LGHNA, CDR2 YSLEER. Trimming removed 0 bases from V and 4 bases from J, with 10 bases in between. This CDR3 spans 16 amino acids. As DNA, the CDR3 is TGCGCCAGCAGCCAAGATGCCGGTACCGGGGCCAACGTCCTGACTTTC. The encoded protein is CASSQDAGTGANVLTF.

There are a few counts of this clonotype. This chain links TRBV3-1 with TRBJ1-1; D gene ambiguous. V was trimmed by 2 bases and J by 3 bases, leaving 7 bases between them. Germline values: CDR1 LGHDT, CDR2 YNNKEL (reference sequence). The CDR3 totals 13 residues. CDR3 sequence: CASSQRWDTEAFF. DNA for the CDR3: TGTGCCAGCAGCCAAAGATGGGACACTGAAGCTTTCTTT.

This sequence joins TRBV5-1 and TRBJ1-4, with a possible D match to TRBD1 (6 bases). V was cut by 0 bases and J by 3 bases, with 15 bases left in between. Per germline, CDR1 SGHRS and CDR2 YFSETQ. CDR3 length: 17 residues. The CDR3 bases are TGCGCCAGCAGCTTGGACTCAGGGGTCAGCGCTAATGAAAAACTGTTTTTT. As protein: CASSLDSGVSANEKLFF.

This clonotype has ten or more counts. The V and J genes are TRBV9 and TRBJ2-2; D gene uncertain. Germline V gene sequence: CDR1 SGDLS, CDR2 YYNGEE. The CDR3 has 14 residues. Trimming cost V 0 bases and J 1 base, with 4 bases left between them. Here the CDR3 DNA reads TGTGCCAGCAGCGTAGTCTGGAACACCGGGGAGCTGTTTTTT. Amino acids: CASSVVWNTGELFF.

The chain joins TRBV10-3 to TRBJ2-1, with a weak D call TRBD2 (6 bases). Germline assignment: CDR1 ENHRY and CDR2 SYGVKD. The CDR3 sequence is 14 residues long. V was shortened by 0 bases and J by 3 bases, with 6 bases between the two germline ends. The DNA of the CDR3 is TGTGCCATCAGTGAGTCGGGGGGCTACAATGAGCAGTTCTTC. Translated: CAISESGGYNEQFF.

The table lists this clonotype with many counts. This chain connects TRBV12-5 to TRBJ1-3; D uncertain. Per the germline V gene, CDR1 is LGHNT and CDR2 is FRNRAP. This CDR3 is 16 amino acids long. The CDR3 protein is CAPPAKKHSSGNTIYF. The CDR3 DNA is TGTGCACCACCCGCTAAAAAACATAGCTCTGGAAACACCATATATTTT.

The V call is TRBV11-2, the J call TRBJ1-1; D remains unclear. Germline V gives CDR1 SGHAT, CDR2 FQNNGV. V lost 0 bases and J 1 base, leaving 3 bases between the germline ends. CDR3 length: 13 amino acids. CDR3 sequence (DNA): TGTGCCAGCAGCTTAGACTGGAACACTGAAGCTTTCTTT. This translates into CASSLDWNTEAFF.

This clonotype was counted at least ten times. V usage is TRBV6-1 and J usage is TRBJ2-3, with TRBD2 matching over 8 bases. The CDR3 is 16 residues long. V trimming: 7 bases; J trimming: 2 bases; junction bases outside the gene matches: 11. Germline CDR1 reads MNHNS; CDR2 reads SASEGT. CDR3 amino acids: CASTIGLAGPTDTQYF. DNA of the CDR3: TGTGCCAGCACCATCGGCTTAGCGGGGCCCACAGATACGCAGTATTTT.

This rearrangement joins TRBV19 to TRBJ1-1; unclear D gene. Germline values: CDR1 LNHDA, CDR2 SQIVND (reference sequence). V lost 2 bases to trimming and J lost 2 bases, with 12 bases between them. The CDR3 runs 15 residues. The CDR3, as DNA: TGTGCCAGTAGTATAAGTAGGATGGGCAACACTGAAGCTTTCTTT. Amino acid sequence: CASSISRMGNTEAFF.

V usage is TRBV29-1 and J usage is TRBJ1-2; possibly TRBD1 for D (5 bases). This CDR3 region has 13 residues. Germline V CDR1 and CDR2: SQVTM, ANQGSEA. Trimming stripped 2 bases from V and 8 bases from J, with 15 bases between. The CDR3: CSVELGGTEGYTF. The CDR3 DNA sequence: TGCAGCGTTGAATTGGGGGGGACGGAGGGCTACACCTTC.

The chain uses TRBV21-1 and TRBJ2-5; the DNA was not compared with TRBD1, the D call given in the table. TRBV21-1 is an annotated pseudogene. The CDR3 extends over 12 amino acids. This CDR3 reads CASTRTEETQYF. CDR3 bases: TGTGCCAGCACCCGGACAGAAGAGACCCAGTACTTC.

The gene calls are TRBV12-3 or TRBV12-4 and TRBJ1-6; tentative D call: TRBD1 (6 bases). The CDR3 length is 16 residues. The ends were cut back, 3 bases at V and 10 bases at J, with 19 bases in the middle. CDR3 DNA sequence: TGTGCCAGCAGTTTCATCCCAGGGGACGGAGGGTCACCCCTCCACTTT. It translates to CASSFIPGDGGSPLHF.

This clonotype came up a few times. DNA of the CDR3: TGTGCCAGCAGTTACTCGAGCGGTGGCTCCTATAATTCACCCCTCCACTTT. Amino acids: CASSYSSGGSYNSPLHF. The V and J genes are TRBV6-5 and TRBJ1-6; D not resolved. The CDR3 runs 17 residues. Germline CDR1 is MNHEY and CDR2 is SVGAGI. V shed 0 bases and J shed 0 bases, with 9 bases lying between them.

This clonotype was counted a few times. The CDR3 bases are TGTGCCAGCGCCCGGAGGGCCCAAGAGACCCAGTACTTC. Amino acid sequence: CASARRAQETQYF. The V gene is TRBV7-2, the J gene TRBJ2-5, with a tentative D call TRBD2 (6 bases). Germline V gene lookup returns CDR1 SGHTA and CDR2 FQGNSA. The CDR3 is 13 amino acids. V lost 8 bases, J lost 1 base, and 11 bases lay in between.

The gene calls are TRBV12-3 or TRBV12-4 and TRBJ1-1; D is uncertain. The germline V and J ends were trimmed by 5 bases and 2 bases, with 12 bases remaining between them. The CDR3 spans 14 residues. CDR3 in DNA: TGTGCCAGCAGTCGACGGGATACTAACACTGAAGCTTTCTTT. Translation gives CASSRRDTNTEAFF.

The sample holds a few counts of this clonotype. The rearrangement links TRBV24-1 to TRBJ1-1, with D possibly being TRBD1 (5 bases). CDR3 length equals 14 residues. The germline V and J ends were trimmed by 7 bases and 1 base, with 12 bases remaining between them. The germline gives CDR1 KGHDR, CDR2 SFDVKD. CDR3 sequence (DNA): TGTGCCACCAGGGGCACCGGGGGGAACACTGAAGCTTTCTTT. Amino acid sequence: CATRGTGGNTEAFF.

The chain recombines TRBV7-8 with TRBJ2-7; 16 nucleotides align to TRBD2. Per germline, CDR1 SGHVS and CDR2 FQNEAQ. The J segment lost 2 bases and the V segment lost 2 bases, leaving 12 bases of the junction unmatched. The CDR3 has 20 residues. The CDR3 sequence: CASSLRPGGTSGGVPYEQYF. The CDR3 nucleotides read TGTGCCAGCAGCTTACGCCCCGGTGGGACTAGCGGGGGGGTCCCCTACGAGCAGTACTTC.

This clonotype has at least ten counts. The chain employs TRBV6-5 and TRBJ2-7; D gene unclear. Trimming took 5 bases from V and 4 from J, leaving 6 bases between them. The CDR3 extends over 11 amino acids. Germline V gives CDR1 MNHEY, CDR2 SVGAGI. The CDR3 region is CASSRPYEQYF. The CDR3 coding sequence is TGTGCCAGCAGTCGGCCTTACGAGCAGTACTTC.

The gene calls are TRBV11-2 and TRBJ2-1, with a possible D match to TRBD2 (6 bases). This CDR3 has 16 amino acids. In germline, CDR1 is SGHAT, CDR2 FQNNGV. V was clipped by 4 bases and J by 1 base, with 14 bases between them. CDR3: CASSSPLGGSYNEQFF. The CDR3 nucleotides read TGTGCCAGCAGCTCCCCCTTGGGGGGTTCCTACAATGAGCAGTTCTTC.

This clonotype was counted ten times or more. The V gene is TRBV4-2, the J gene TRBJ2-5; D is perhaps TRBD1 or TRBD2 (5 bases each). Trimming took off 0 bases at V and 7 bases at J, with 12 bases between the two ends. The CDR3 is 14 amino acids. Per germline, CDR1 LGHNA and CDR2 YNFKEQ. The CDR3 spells CASSQDPGPGTQYF. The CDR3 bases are TGTGCCAGCAGCCAAGATCCGGGGCCTGGGACCCAGTACTTC.

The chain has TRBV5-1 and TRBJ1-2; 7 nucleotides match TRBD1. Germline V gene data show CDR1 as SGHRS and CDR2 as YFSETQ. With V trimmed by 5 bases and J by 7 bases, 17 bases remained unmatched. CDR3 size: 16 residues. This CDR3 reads CASSSRQGALAGGYTF. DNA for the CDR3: TGCGCCAGCAGTTCCCGACAGGGCGCCCTCGCCGGTGGCTACACCTTC.

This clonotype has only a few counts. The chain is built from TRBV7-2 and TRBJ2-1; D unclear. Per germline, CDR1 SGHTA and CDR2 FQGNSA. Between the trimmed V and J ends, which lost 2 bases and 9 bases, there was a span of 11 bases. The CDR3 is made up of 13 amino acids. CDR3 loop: CASSLTSIREQFF. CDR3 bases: TGTGCCAGCAGCTTAACGTCTATCCGTGAGCAGTTCTTC.

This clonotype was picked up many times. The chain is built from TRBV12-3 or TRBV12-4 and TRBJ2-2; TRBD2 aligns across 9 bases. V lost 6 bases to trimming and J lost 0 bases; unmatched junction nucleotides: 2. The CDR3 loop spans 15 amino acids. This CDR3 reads CASRTSGSNTGELFF. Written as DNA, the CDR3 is TGTGCCAGCAGGACTAGCGGCTCGAACACCGGGGAGCTGTTTTTT.

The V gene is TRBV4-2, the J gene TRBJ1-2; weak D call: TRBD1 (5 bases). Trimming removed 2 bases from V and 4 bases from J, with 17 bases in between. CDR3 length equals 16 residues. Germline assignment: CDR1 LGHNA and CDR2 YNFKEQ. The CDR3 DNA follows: TGTGCCAGCAGCCAATACATACCGTCCGGGGGCTATGGCTACACCTTC. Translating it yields CASSQYIPSGGYGYTF.

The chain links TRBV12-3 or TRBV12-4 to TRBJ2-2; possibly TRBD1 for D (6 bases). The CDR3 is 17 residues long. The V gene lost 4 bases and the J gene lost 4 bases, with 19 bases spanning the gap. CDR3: CASSSQPRTEFTGELFF. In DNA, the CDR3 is TGTGCCAGCAGTTCCCAACCCAGGACAGAGTTCACCGGGGAGCTGTTTTTT.

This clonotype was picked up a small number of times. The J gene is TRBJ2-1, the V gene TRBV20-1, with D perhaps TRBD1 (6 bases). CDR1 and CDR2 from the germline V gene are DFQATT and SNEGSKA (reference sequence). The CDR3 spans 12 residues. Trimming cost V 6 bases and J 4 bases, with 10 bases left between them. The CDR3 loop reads CSAFGTYNEQFF. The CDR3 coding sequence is TGCAGTGCATTCGGGACATACAATGAGCAGTTCTTC.

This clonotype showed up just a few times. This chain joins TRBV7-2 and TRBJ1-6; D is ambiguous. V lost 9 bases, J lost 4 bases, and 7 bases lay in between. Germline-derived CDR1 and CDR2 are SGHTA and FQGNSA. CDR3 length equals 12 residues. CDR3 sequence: CASSLYNSPLHF. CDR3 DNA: TGTGCCAGTTCCCTTTATAATTCACCCCTCCACTTT.

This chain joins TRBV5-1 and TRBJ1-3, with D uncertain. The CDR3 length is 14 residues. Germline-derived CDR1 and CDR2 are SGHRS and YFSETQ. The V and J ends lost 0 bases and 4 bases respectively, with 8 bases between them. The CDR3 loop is CASSLAGRGNTIYF. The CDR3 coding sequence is TGCGCCAGCAGCTTGGCCGGACGGGGAAACACCATATATTTT.

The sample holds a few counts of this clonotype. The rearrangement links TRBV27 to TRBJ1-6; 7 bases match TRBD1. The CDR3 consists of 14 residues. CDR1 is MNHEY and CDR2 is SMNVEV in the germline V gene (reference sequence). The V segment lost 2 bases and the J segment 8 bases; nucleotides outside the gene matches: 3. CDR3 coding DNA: TGTGCCAGCAGTTTAGCAGGGGGAGATTCACCCCTCCACTTT. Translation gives CASSLAGGDSPLHF.

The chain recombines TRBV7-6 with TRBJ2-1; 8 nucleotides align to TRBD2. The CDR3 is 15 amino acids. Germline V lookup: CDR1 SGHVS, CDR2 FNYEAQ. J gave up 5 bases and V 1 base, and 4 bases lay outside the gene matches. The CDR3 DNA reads TGTGCCAGCAGCTTAGAGGGACTAGAAGACAATGAGCAGTTCTTC. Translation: CASSLEGLEDNEQFF.

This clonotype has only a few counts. The CDR3: CASSYGRDSPLHF. CDR3 bases: TGTGCCAGCAGTTATGGCAGGGACTCACCCCTCCACTTT. V usage is TRBV6-5 and J usage is TRBJ1-6; weak D call: TRBD1 (5 bases). CDR1 is MNHEY, CDR2 SVGAGI, per germline. V gave up 3 bases and J gave up 10 bases, with 10 bases separating them. This CDR3 is built from 13 residues.